The 25 T cell receptor beta chains below come from one sample, sequenced in a study of CD8+CD57+ T cells in acquired aplastic anemia. The use of genomic DNA as template underpinned the TCR beta VDJ and CDR3 profiling. A single record per CDR3 protein comes from TCRdb applying MiXCR to the reads. The top ten clones hold around 3% of a sample with over 150,000 distinct CDR3 sequences, around 48% of them seen once. Patients selected for sequencing had displayed CD8+CD57+ cell expansion by flow cytometry. Sequences were obtained from sorted CD4+, CD8+, or CD8+CD57+ T cells (not recorded which) from PBMCs. These receptors were collected from a human donor with aplastic anemia.

This clonotype was seen repeatedly, ten times or more. V is TRBV5-1 and J is TRBJ2-1, with 15 bases that match TRBD2. J was trimmed by 9 bases and V by 2 bases; bases with no gene match: 6. The CDR3 has 16 residues. From germline, CDR1 is SGHRS and CDR2 YFSETQ. CDR3 amino acids: CASSLRTSGRAGEQFF. CDR3 nucleotides: TGCGCCAGCAGCTTAAGGACTAGCGGGAGGGCCGGTGAGCAGTTCTTC.

About this clonotype: At one of its ends the junction is not consistent with the germline gene, which may arise from a read error. V gene TRBV15 combines with J gene TRBJ1-1; maybe TRBD1 (6 bases). Germline loops: CDR1 LNHNV, CDR2 YYDKDF (reference sequence). The length of the CDR3 is 14 residues. The CDR3 bases are TGTGCCACCAGCAGAGACCCCAGAGGGGGTGAAGCTCTCTTT. Translating gives CATSRDPRGGEALF. Full variable domain (remainder filled in from reference TRBV15 and TRBJ1-1): DAMVIQNPRYQVTQFGKPVTLSCSQTLNHNVMYWYQQKSSQAPKLLFHYYDKDFNNEADTPDNFQSRRPNTSFCFLDIRSPGLGDTAMYLCATSRDPRGGEALFGQGTRLTVV.

This chain joins TRBV9 and TRBJ1-6; TRBD1 aligns across 8 bases. This CDR3 spans 14 amino acids. Losses at the gene ends were 0 bases for V and 9 bases for J; bases not matched to a gene: 2. The germline V gene encodes CDR1 SGDLS and CDR2 YYNGEE. CDR3 sequence (DNA): TGTGCCAGCAGCGTAGGCGACAGGGGTTCACCCCTCCACTTT. This codes for CASSVGDRGSPLHF.

Ten or more counts support this clonotype. V is TRBV5-8 and J is TRBJ2-2; D not resolved. V gave up 0 bases and J gave up 4 bases, with 4 bases separating them. CDR1 is SGHTS and CDR2 is YDEGEE in the germline V gene. The CDR3 loop spans 13 amino acids. In DNA form, the CDR3 reads TGTGCCAGCAGCTTGGTGTCCACCGGGGAGCTGTTTTTT. It encodes CASSLVSTGELFF.

The genes are TRBV5-4 and TRBJ2-3; D might be TRBD1 or TRBD2, each matching 5 bases. CDR1 is SGHNT, CDR2 YYREEE, per germline (reference sequence). CDR3 length equals 13 residues. V was trimmed by 4 bases and J by 2 bases, leaving 8 bases between them. In nucleotides, the CDR3 is TGTGCCAGCAGCACCGGGACCACAGATACGCAGTATTTT. Its translation: CASSTGTTDTQYF.

The chain is built from TRBV5-1 and TRBJ1-3; the match to TRBD1 covers 9 bases. Germline V gene sequence: CDR1 SGHRS, CDR2 YFSETQ. The CDR3 is 15 residues long. V shed 4 bases, J shed 4 bases, and the junction held 6 bases outside the gene matches. The CDR3 coding sequence is TGCGCCAGCAGCCCGGGACAGGGAGGGGGAAACACCATATATTTT. Protein product: CASSPGQGGGNTIYF.

CDR3 residues: CASSPDRGRLMNTEAFF. DNA for the CDR3: TGCGCCAGCAGTCCGGACAGGGGGCGGCTCATGAACACTGAAGCTTTCTTT. V gene TRBV10-1 combines with J gene TRBJ1-1, with 11 positions matching TRBD1. Germline lookup yields CDR1 WNHNN and CDR2 SYGVQD (reference sequence). There are 17 residues in the CDR3. With V trimmed by 5 bases and J by 0 bases, 8 bases remained unmatched.

Concerning this clonotype: A much larger clonotype is one base distant, so this may be a read error. The chain couples TRBV7-3 to TRBJ1-1; D not resolved. Germline CDR1 is SGHTA and CDR2 is FQGTGA. This CDR3 has 17 amino acids. The CDR3: CAGSPLWTVRENTEAFF. The CDR3 coding sequence is TGTGCCGGCAGCCCCCTCTGGACTGTGAGGGAGAACACTGAAGCTTTCTTT.

The chain carries TRBV20-1 and TRBJ2-7, with 8 positions matching TRBD2. The DNA end lines up better with TRBJ2-1; the J call may be wrong. CDR3 length: 15 residues. The V gene's germline CDR1 is DFQATT and CDR2 SNEGSKA (reference sequence). The CDR3 bases are TGCAGTGCCACAGAGGCTAGCGGGCCGTACAATGAGCAGTTCTTC. The encoded protein is CSATEASGPYNEQFF.

On this clonotype itself: Possible read error: a much larger clone is one base away. The chain couples TRBV6-1 to TRBJ1-3, with D maybe TRBD1 (5 bases). This CDR3 spans 14 amino acids. V was pared by 6 bases and J by 6 bases, with 15 bases between. Per the germline V gene, CDR1 is MNHNS and CDR2 is SASEGT. DNA of the CDR3: TGTGCCAGCAGCCCCCGACAGATTGAAAACACCATATATTTT. Encoded protein: CASSPRQIENTIYF.

There are many counts of this clonotype. V and J are TRBV9 and TRBJ1-1; TRBD1 is a possible D gene (6 bases). Per germline, CDR1 SGDLS and CDR2 YYNGEE. V lost 3 bases and J lost 4, with 16 bases in between. The CDR3 totals 15 residues. The CDR3 DNA reads as TGTGCCAGCAGCGCCTCCCCTTCGGGGGCCACTGAAGCTTTCTTT. As protein: CASSASPSGATEAFF. Supplemented by reference TRBV9 and TRBJ1-1, the full variable domain reads DSGVTQTPKHLITATGQRVTLRCSPRSGDLSVYWYQQSLDQGLQFLIQYYNGEERAKGNILERFSAQQFPDLHSELNLSSLELGDSALYFCASSASPSGATEAFFGQGTRLTVV.

This clonotype was observed a few times. The chain is built from TRBV5-4 and TRBJ2-1; D gene unclear. The V end lost 0 bases, the J end lost 2 bases, and 6 bases lay between the germline ends. The CDR3 loop spans 14 amino acids. The V gene's germline CDR1 is SGHNT and CDR2 YYREEE (reference sequence). The CDR3 region is CASSLERAYNEQFF. CDR3 sequence (DNA): TGTGCCAGCAGCTTGGAAAGGGCCTACAATGAGCAGTTCTTC.

Ten or more counts support this clonotype. V and J are TRBV5-1 and TRBJ1-1, with D hard to call. The V gene's germline CDR1 is SGHRS and CDR2 YFSETQ. CDR3 length: 13 residues. Trimming left V 1 base short and J 7 bases short, with 11 bases between. For the CDR3, the DNA is TGCGCCAGCAGCTTGTATAGTGATAATGAAGCTTTCTTT. It yields the protein CASSLYSDNEAFF.

The rearrangement joins TRBV19 to TRBJ2-1; 10 bases align to TRBD1. This CDR3 has 12 residues. Trimming cost V 9 bases and J 8 bases; bases outside gene matches: 4. Germline V gene lookup returns CDR1 LNHDA and CDR2 SQIVND (reference sequence). CDR3 sequence (DNA): TGTGCCAGGGACAGGGGGGGAGATGAGCAGTTCTTC. Amino acid sequence: CARDRGGDEQFF.

This sequence joins TRBV19 and TRBJ2-2; possibly TRBD1 or TRBD2 for D (5 bases each). Trimming took off 6 bases at V and 8 bases at J, with 13 bases between the two ends. CDR3 length: 13 amino acids. Germline V CDR1 and CDR2: LNHDA, SQIVND (reference sequence). CDR3 DNA sequence: TGTGCCAGTAGCCCGATAGAGGGGGGGGAGCTGTTTTTT. It encodes CASSPIEGGELFF. Filled out from reference TRBV19 and TRBJ2-2, the complete variable domain reads DGGITQSPKYLFRKEGQNVTLSCEQNLNHDAMYWYRQDPGQGLRLIYYSQIVNDFQKGDIAEGYSVSREKKESFPLTVTSAQKNPTAFYLCASSPIEGGELFFGEGSRLTVL.

This clonotype occurred a few times. V and J are TRBV20-1 and TRBJ2-7; 8 bases fit TRBD1. CDR3 length: 13 residues. Per germline, CDR1 DFQATT and CDR2 SNEGSKA (reference sequence). V lost 6 bases, J lost 0 bases, and 4 bases stayed unmatched. The CDR3 region has the DNA TGCAGTGCCGGGACAGGCCACTCCTACGAGCAGTACTTC. As protein: CSAGTGHSYEQYF.

The table lists this clonotype with many counts. V is TRBV20-1 and J is TRBJ1-6; 10 bases fit TRBD1. The germline V gene encodes CDR1 DFQATT and CDR2 SNEGSKA (reference sequence). Trimming took 3 bases from V and 7 from J; bases not matched to a gene: 6. The CDR3 is 15 amino acids. CDR3 coding DNA: TGCAGTGCTAGGGGACAGGGGTTTGGAAATTCACCCCTCCACTTT. It encodes CSARGQGFGNSPLHF.

The sample holds many counts of this clonotype. The rearrangement uses TRBV7-3 and TRBJ2-1; 15 bases agree with TRBD2. The germline CDR1 and CDR2 sequences are SGHTA and FQGTGA. V was clipped by 4 bases and J by 9 bases; unmatched bases: 7. The CDR3 has 16 residues. The CDR3 loop reads CASSSGGLAGGGEQFF. The CDR3 DNA reads TGTGCCAGCAGCTCCGGCGGACTAGCGGGAGGGGGTGAGCAGTTCTTC.

This clonotype was seen ten or more times. V and J are TRBV5-1 and TRBJ1-6, with no clear D. The CDR3 sequence is 15 residues long. The V gene's germline CDR1 is SGHRS and CDR2 YFSETQ. Trimming removed 0 bases at V and 6 bases at J, with 10 bases between. The CDR3 DNA follows: TGCGCCAGCAGCTTGGAACCGGCGGGTAATTCACCCCTCCACTTT. It encodes CASSLEPAGNSPLHF.

This clonotype was recorded many times. The chain carries TRBV6-1 and TRBJ1-1, with 8 nucleotides matching TRBD1. CDR1 is MNHNS, CDR2 SASEGT, per germline. Trimming at V came to 3 bases and at J to 9 bases, leaving 3 bases not matched to a gene. There are 12 residues in the CDR3. In DNA, the CDR3 is TGTGCCAGCAGTGACAGGGGGCTCAAAGCTTTCTTT. Its translation is CASSDRGLKAFF.

This chain uses TRBV11-1 with TRBJ2-1; the match to TRBD2 covers 9 bases. J gave up 7 bases and V 6 bases, and 16 bases lay outside the gene matches. The germline V gene has CDR1 SGHAT and CDR2 FQDESV (reference sequence). This CDR3 is built from 17 residues. In DNA form, the CDR3 reads TGTGCCAGCAGTACAGGTGACCTAGCGGGATCTCAAAATGAGCAGTTCTTC. Translating it yields CASSTGDLAGSQNEQFF.

The chain links TRBV7-8 to TRBJ2-1; D is perhaps TRBD1 or TRBD2 (6 bases each). Per germline, CDR1 SGHVS and CDR2 FQNEAQ. CDR3 length: 14 amino acids. Trimming shortened V by 5 bases and J by 6 bases, and 14 bases separated the two germline ends. The CDR3 nucleotides read TGTGCCAGCAGCCCGGGGGCGCCCGGCAATGAGCAGTTCTTC. This codes for CASSPGAPGNEQFF.

This clonotype was counted only a few times. V usage is TRBV6-5 and J usage is TRBJ1-1; possible D gene TRBD1, 6 bases. Per germline, CDR1 MNHEY and CDR2 SVGAGI. Trimming took off 2 bases at V and 0 bases at J, with 10 bases between the two ends. This CDR3 comprises 15 residues. This chain's CDR3 is CASSYQGSVNTEAFF. The CDR3 region has the DNA TGTGCCAGCAGTTACCAGGGGTCGGTGAACACTGAAGCTTTCTTT.

This clonotype was seen just once. CDR3 DNA sequence: TGTGCCAGCAGCTTAGTGGGGGGCGCGGATGAGCAGTTCTTC. It specifies CASSLVGGADEQFF. J is TRBJ2-1 and V is TRBV7-7; TRBD1 or TRBD2 may be the D gene (6 bases each). Germline CDR1 reads SSHAT; CDR2 reads FNYEAQ (reference sequence). V lost 1 base to trimming and J lost 8 bases, with 12 bases between them. The CDR3 has 14 residues. The full variable domain, its missing parts supplied by reference TRBV7-7 and TRBJ2-1, is GAGVSQSPRYKVTKRGQDVTLRCDPISSHATLYWYQQALGQGPEFLTYFNYEAQPDKSGLPSDRFSAERPEGSISTLTIQRTEQRDSAMYRCASSLVGGADEQFFGPGTRLTVL.

For this clonotype: Being one base from a much bigger clone, this may be a read error. The CDR3 does not close with the conserved phenylalanine or tryptophan, likely indicating a read error. V usage is TRBV4-3 and J usage is TRBJ2-1, with D perhaps matching TRBD1 (6 bases). Trimming stripped 0 bases from V and 7 bases from J, with 13 bases between. CDR1 is LGHNA and CDR2 is YSLEER in the germline V gene. The CDR3 sequence is 15 residues long. Written as DNA, the CDR3 is TGCGCCAGCAGCCAAGATCCAGGGACATGGAATGAGCAGTTCCTC. Protein product: CASSQDPGTWNEQFL.